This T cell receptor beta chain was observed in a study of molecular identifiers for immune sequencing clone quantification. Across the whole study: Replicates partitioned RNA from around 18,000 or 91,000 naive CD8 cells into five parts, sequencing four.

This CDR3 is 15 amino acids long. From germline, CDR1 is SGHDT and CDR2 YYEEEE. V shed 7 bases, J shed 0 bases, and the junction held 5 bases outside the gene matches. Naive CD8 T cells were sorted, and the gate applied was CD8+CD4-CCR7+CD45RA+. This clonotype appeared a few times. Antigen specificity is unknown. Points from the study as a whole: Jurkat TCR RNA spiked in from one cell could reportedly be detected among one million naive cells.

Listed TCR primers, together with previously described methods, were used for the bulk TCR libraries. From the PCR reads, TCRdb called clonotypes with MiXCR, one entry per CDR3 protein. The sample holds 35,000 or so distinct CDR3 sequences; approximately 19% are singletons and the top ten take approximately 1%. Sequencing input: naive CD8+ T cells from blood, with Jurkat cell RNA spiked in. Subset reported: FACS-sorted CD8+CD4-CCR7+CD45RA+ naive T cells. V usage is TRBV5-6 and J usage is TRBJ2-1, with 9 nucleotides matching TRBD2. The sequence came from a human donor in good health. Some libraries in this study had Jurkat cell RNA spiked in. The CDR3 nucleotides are TGTGCCAGCTCCATAGCGGGGGCCTCCTACAATGAGCAGTTCTTC. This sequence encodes CASSIAGASYNEQFF.